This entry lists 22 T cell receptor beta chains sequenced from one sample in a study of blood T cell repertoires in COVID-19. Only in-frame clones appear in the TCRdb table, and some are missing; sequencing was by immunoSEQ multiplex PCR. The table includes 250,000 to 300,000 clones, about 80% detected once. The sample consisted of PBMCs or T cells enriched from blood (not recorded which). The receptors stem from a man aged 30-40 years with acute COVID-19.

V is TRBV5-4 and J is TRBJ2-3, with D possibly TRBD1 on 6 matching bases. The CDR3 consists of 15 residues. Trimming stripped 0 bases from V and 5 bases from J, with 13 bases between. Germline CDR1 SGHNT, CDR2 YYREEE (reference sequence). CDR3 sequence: CASSLGRGSGDTQYF. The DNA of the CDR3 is TGTGCCAGCAGCTTGGGCAGGGGTTCGGGAGATACGCAGTATTTT.

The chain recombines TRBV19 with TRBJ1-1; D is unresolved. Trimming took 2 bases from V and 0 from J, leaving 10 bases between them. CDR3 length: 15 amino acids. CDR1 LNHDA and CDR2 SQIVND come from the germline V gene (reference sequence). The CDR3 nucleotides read TGTGCCAGTAGTATATCGAATACGGTGAACACTGAAGCTTTCTTT. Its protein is CASSISNTVNTEAFF. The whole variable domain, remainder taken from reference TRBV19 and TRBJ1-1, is DGGITQSPKYLFRKEGQNVTLSCEQNLNHDAMYWYRQDPGQGLRLIYYSQIVNDFQKGDIAEGYSVSREKKESFPLTVTSAQKNPTAFYLCASSISNTVNTEAFFGQGTRLTVV.

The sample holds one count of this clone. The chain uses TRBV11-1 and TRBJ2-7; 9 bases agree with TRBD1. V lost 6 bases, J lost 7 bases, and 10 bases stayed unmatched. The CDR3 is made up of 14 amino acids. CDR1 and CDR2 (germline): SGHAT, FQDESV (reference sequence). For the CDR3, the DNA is TGTGCCAGCAGTTTAACAGGGGGCGCAGGGGAGCAGTACGTC. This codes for CASSLTGGAGEQYV.

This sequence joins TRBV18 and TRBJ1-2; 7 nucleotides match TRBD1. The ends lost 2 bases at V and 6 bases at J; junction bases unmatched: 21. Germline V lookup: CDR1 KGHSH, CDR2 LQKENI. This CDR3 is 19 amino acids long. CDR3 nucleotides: TGTGCCAGCTCACCATCGACAAATTACGGGACAGCGAATACCAATGGCTACACCTTC. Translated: CASSPSTNYGTANTNGYTF.

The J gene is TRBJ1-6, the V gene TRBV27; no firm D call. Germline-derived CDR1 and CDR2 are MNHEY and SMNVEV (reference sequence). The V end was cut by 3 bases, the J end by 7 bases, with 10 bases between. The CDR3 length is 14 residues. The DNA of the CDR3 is TGTGCCAGCAGTTTCAACAATTGGAATTCACCCCTCCACTTT. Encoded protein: CASSFNNWNSPLHF.

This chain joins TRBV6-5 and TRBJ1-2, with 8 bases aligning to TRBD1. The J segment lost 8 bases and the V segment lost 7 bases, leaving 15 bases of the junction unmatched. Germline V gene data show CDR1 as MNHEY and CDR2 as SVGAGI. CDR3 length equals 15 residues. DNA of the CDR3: TGTGCCAGCACCAAGGCCGGGACAGGATCCAGGGGCTACACCTTC. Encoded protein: CASTKAGTGSRGYTF.

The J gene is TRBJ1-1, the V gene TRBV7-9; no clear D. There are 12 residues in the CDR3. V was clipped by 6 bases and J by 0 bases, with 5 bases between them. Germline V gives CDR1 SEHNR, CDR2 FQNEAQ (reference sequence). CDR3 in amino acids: CASRNMNTEAFF. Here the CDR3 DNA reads TGTGCCAGCAGGAACATGAACACTGAAGCTTTCTTT.

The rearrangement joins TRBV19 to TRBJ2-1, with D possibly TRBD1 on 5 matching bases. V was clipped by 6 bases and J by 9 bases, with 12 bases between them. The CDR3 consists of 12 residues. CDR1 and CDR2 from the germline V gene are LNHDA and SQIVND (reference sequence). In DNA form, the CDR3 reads TGTGCCAGTAGATTAGGGGCTACTGAGCAGTTCTTC. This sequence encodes CASRLGATEQFF.

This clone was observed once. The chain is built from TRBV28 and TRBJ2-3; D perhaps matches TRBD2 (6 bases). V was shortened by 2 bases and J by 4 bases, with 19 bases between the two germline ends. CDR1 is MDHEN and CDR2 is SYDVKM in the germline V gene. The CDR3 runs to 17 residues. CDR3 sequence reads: CASSLIGAPRGADTQYF. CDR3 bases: TGTGCCAGCAGTTTAATAGGGGCACCACGCGGGGCAGATACGCAGTATTTT.

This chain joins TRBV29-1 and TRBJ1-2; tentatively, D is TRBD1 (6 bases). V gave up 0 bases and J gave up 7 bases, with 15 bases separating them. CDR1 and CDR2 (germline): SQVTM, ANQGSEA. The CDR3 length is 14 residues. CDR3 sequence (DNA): TGCAGCGTTGAAGAGCCCACAGGGCCCATTGGCTACACCTTC. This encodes CSVEEPTGPIGYTF.

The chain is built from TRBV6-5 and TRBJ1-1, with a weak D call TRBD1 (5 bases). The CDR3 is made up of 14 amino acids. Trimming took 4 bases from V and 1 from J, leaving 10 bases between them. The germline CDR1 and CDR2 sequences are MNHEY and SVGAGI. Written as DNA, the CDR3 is TGTGCCAGCAGTTGGGGAAGGGGGAACACTGAAGCTTTCTTT. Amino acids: CASSWGRGNTEAFF.

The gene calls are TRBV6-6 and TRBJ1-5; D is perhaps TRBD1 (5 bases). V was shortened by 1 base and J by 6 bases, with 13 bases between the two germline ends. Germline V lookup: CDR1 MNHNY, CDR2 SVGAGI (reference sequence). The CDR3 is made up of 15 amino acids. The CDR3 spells CASSYWQGGAQPQHF. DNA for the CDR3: TGTGCCAGCAGTTACTGGCAGGGAGGAGCTCAGCCCCAGCATTTT.

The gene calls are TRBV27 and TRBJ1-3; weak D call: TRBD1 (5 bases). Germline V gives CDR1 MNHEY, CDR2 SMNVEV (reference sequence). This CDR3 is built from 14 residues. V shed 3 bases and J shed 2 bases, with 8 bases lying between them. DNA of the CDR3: TGTGCCAGCAGTTTCTCGGACACTGGAAACACCATATATTTT. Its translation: CASSFSDTGNTIYF.

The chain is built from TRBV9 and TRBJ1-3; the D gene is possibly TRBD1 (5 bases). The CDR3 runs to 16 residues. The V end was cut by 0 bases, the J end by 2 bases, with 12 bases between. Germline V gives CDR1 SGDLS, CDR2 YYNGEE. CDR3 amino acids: CASSVGVTATGNTIYF. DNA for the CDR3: TGTGCCAGCAGCGTAGGGGTGACAGCGACTGGAAACACCATATATTTT.

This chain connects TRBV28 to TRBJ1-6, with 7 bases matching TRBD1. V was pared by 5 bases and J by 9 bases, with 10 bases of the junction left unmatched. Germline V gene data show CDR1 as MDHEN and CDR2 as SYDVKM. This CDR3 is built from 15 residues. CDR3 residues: CASSPAADRFSPLHF. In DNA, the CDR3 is TGTGCCAGCAGTCCCGCCGCGGACAGGTTTTCACCCCTCCACTTT.

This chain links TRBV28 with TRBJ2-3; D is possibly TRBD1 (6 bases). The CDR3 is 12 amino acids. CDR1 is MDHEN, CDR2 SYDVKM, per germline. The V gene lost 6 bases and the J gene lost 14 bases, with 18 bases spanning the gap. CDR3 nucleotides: TGTGCCAGCAGGACAGGCACAGGGATGGGGTATTTT. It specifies CASRTGTGMGYF.

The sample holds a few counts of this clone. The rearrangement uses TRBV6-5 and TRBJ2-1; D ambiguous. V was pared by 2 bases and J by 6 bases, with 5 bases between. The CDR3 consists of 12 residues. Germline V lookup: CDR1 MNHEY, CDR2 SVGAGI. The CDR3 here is CASSYTSNEQFF. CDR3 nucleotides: TGTGCCAGCAGTTACACCAGCAATGAGCAGTTCTTC.

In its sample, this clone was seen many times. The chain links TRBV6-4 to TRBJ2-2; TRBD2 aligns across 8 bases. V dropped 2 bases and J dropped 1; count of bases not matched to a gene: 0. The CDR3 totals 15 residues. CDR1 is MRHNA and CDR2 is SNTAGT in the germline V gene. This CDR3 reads CASSDSGGNTGELFF. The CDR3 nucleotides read TGTGCCAGCAGTGACAGCGGGGGGAACACCGGGGAGCTGTTTTTT.

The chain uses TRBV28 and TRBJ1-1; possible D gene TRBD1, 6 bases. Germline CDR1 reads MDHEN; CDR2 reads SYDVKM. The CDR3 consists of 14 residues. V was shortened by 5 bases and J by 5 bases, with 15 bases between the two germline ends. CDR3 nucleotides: TGTGCCAGCAGTCCTAGGGGGGGTTCGACTGAAGCTTTCTTT. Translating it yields CASSPRGGSTEAFF.

In DNA form, the CDR3 reads TGTGCCACCAGCAGAGGGCCGGGACAACAGGGTCCCTACGAGCAGTACGTC. Its protein is CATSRGPGQQGPYEQYV. This chain uses TRBV15 with TRBJ2-7; tentative D call: TRBD1 (6 bases). The CDR3 consists of 17 residues. CDR1 LNHNV and CDR2 YYDKDF come from the germline V gene (reference sequence). V gave up 1 base and J gave up 2 bases, with 18 bases separating them.

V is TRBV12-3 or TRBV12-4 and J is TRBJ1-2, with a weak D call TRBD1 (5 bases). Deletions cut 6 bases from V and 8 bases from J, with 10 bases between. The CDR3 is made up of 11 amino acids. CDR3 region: CASSAGYGYTF. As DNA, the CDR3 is TGTGCCAGCAGCGCAGGGTACGGCTACACCTTC.

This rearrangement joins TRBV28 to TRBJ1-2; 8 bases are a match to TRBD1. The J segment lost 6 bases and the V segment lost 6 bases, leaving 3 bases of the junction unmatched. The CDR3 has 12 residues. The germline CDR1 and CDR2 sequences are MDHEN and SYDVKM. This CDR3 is CASRRTGNGYTF. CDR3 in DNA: TGTGCCAGCAGGAGGACAGGGAATGGCTACACCTTC.